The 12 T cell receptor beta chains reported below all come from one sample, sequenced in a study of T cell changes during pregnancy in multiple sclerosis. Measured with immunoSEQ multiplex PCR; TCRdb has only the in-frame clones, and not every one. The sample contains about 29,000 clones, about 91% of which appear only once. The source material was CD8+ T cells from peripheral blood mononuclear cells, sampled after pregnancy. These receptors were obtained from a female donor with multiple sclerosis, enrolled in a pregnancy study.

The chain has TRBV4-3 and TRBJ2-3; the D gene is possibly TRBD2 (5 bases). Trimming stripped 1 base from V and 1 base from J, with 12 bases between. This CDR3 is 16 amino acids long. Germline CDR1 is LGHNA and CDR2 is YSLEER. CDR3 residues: CASSQGKGSGTDTQYF. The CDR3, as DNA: TGCGCCAGCAGCCAAGGGAAAGGTAGCGGCACAGATACGCAGTATTTT.

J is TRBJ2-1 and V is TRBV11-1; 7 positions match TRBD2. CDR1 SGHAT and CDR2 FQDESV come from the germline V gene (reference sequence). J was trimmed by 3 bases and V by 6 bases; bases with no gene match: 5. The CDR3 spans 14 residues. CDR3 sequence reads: CASSRAGNYNEQFF. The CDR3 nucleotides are TGTGCCAGCAGTCGAGCGGGGAACTACAATGAGCAGTTCTTC.

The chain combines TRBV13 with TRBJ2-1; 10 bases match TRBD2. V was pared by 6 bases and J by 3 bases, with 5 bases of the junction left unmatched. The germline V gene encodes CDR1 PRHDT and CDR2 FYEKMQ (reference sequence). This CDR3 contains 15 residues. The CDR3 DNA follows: TGTGCCAGCAGGCATATAGCGGGAGGCTACAATGAGCAGTTCTTC. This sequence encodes CASRHIAGGYNEQFF.

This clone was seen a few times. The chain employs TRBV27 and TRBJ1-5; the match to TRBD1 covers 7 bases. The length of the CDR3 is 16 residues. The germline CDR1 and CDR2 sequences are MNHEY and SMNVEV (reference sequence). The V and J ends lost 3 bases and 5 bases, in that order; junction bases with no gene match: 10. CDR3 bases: TGTGCCAGCAGTTTTTCAAGACAGGGTAAATATCAGCCCCAGCATTTT. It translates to CASSFSRQGKYQPQHF.

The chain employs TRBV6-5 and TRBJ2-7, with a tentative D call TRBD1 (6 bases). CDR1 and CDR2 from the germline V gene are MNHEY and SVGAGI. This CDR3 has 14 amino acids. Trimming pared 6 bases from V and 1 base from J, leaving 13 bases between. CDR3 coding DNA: TGTGCCAGCAGCTCCTTGGACAGTTCCTACGAGCAGTACTTC. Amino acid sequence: CASSSLDSSYEQYF.

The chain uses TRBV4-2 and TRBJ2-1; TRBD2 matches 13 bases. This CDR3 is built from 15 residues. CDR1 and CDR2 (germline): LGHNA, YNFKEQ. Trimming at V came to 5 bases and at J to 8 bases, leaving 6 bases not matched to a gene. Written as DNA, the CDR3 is TGTGCCAGCAGCAAAACTAGCGGGAGGGTAGATGAGCAGTTCTTC. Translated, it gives CASSKTSGRVDEQFF.

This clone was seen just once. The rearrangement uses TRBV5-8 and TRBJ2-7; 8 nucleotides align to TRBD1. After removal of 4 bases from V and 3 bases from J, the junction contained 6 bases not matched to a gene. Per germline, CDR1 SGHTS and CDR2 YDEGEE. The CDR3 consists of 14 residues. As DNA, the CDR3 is TGTGCCAGCAGCCCACGGACAGGGAGCTACGAGCAGTACTTC. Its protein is CASSPRTGSYEQYF.

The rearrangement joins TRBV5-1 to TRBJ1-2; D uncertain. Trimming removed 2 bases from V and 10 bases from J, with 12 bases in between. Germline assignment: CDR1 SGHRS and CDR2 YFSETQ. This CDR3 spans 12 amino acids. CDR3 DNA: TGCGCCAGCAGCTTAGACACTCGGGACTACACCTTC. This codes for CASSLDTRDYTF.

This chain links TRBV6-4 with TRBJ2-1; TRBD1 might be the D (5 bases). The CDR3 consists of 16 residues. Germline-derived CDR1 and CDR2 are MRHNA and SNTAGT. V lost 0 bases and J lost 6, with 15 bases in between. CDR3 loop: CASSDSSGLGSNEQFF. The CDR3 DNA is TGTGCCAGCAGTGACTCATCAGGGCTCGGGTCCAATGAGCAGTTCTTC.

The CDR3, as DNA: TGTGCCAGCAGTGACGGGAGCTCCTACAATGAGCAGTTCTTC. Protein: CASSDGSSYNEQFF. The chain uses TRBV6-1 and TRBJ2-1, with D possibly matching TRBD2 (6 bases). Germline lookup yields CDR1 MNHNS and CDR2 SASEGT. The CDR3 totals 14 residues. Trimming stripped 3 bases from V and 0 bases from J, with 6 bases between.

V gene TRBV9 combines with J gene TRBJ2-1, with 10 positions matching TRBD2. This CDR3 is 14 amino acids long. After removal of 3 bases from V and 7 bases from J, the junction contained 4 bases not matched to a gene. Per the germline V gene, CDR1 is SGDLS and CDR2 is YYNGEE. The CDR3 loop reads CASSGGLAANEQFF. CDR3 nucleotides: TGTGCCAGCAGCGGCGGACTAGCGGCGAATGAGCAGTTCTTC.

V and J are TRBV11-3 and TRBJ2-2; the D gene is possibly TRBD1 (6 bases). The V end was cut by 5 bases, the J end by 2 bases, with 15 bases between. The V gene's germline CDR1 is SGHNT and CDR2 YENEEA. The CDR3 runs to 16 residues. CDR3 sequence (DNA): TGTGCCAGCAGCCCGTATGGGACACCAAACACCGGGGAGCTGTTTTTT. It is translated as CASSPYGTPNTGELFF.